One sample yielded the 28 T cell receptor beta chains listed below, sequenced in a study of shared clonotypes between healthy human individuals. Profiling relied on immunoSEQ multiplex PCR, and the TCRdb table lists in-frame clones only, not all of them. The sample lists more than 1 million clones, around 78% occurring once. Material: memory CD4+ T cells from PBMCs. Subset specified: CD45RA-negative fraction. Receptor source: a man in his late teens or twenties in good health. Some clones in this sample may be carry-over from other donors' samples.

The V call is TRBV5-1, the J call TRBJ2-4, with 9 positions matching TRBD1. Germline V gene sequence: CDR1 SGHRS, CDR2 YFSETQ. With 5 bases clipped from V and 8 bases from J, the junction kept 8 bases outside the gene matches. CDR3 size: 14 residues. CDR3 bases: TGCGCCAGCAGGCCACAGGGGGCCGGCGACATTCAGTACTTC. It yields the protein CASRPQGAGDIQYF.

V is TRBV25-1 and J is TRBJ1-4; TRBD1 is a possible D gene (5 bases). From germline, CDR1 is MGHDK and CDR2 SYGVNS. CDR3 length: 15 residues. Between the trimmed V and J ends, which lost 3 bases and 3 bases, there was a span of 11 bases. CDR3 in amino acids: CASSDLRGPNEKLFF. The CDR3 region has the DNA TGTGCCAGCAGTGACTTGAGGGGTCCTAATGAAAAACTGTTTTTT.

This clone has only a few counts. This rearrangement joins TRBV28 to TRBJ1-1, with 7 bases fitting TRBD1. The CDR3 is 15 residues long. The germline CDR1 and CDR2 sequences are MDHEN and SYDVKM. V gave up 8 bases and J gave up 1 base; unmatched junction bases: 10. The CDR3 DNA reads as TGTGCCAGCGGGAAACCCCGGGACAGGAACACTGAAGCTTTCTTT. This encodes CASGKPRDRNTEAFF.

This clone occurred once. The V call is TRBV7-9, the J call TRBJ1-4, with D perhaps matching TRBD1 (5 bases). Germline loops: CDR1 SEHNR, CDR2 FQNEAQ (reference sequence). CDR3 length: 14 residues. V shed 5 bases and J shed 8 bases, with 15 bases lying between them. The CDR3 bases are TGTGCCAGCAGCCCCCAGGGATTGAGGGAAAAACTGTTTTTT. Its translation is CASSPQGLREKLFF.

This sequence joins TRBV18 and TRBJ1-4; the D gene is possibly TRBD1 (5 bases). Trimming left V 4 bases short and J 5 bases short, with 8 bases between. Germline values: CDR1 KGHSH, CDR2 LQKENI. The CDR3 extends over 13 amino acids. For the CDR3, the DNA is TGTGCCAGCTCACGGGGCCCAAATGAAAAACTGTTTTTT. Protein: CASSRGPNEKLFF.

The rearrangement joins TRBV11-2 to TRBJ1-5; maybe TRBD1 (6 bases). Germline V gene data show CDR1 as SGHAT and CDR2 as FQNNGV. V was trimmed by 4 bases and J by 5 bases, leaving 18 bases between them. The CDR3 is 16 amino acids. The CDR3 DNA sequence: TGTGCCAGCAGCTCCACCTCAACAGGGTCCGATCAGCCCCAGCATTTT. It specifies CASSSTSTGSDQPQHF.

V usage is TRBV9 and J usage is TRBJ1-3; no definite D call. The ends were cut back, 3 bases at V and 5 bases at J, with 6 bases in the middle. Germline V gene sequence: CDR1 SGDLS, CDR2 YYNGEE. The CDR3 has 12 residues. The chain's CDR3 is CASSGARNTIYF. In DNA, the CDR3 is TGTGCCAGCAGCGGGGCGAGAAACACCATATATTTT. The full variable domain, its missing parts supplied by reference TRBV9 and TRBJ1-3, is DSGVTQTPKHLITATGQRVTLRCSPRSGDLSVYWYQQSLDQGLQFLIQYYNGEERAKGNILERFSAQQFPDLHSELNLSSLELGDSALYFCASSGARNTIYFGEGSWLTVV.

A word on this clone: The sample contains more than one DNA sequence encoding this CDR3. This chain joins TRBV5-1 and TRBJ1-5; no definite D call. V was shortened by 4 bases and J by 4 bases, with 15 bases between the two germline ends. Germline V gene lookup returns CDR1 SGHRS and CDR2 YFSETQ. CDR3 length: 15 residues. The CDR3 coding sequence is TGCGCCAGCAGCCCGGAGGGAGGGTCTAATCAGCCCCAGCATTTT. It encodes CASSPEGGSNQPQHF.

The chain combines TRBV11-2 with TRBJ2-7; D is uncertain. The CDR3 is 16 amino acids. The V end was cut by 1 base, the J end by 2 bases, with 15 bases between. From germline, CDR1 is SGHAT and CDR2 FQNNGV. The CDR3 here is CASSLARLNAPYEQYF. CDR3 bases: TGTGCCAGCAGCTTAGCGAGGCTGAACGCCCCCTACGAGCAGTACTTC.

The chain carries TRBV28 and TRBJ2-2; 8 bases agree with TRBD2. CDR1 is MDHEN and CDR2 is SYDVKM in the germline V gene. This CDR3 is 19 amino acids long. J lost 0 bases, V lost 4 bases, and 13 bases had no gene match. Here the CDR3 reads CASSYIWGGSGTNTGELFF. The CDR3 nucleotides are TGTGCCAGCAGTTATATTTGGGGGGGTAGCGGGACGAACACCGGGGAGCTGTTTTTT. Based on the CDR3 plus reference TRBV28 and TRBJ2-2, the full variable domain is DVKVTQSSRYLVKRTGEKVFLECVQDMDHENMFWYRQDPGLGLRLIYFSYDVKMKEKGDIPEGYSVSREKKERFSLILESASTNQTSMYLCASSYIWGGSGTNTGELFFGEGSRLTVL.

Here the CDR3 DNA reads TGTGCCAGCAGCGTAGTGGACGGCGGGAAGGCCGGGGAGCTGTTTTTT. The encoded protein is CASSVVDGGKAGELFF. J is TRBJ2-2 and V is TRBV9, with a weak D call TRBD2 (6 bases). The V end was cut by 0 bases, the J end by 6 bases, with 15 bases between. In germline, CDR1 is SGDLS, CDR2 YYNGEE. The CDR3 spans 16 residues.

V and J are TRBV2 and TRBJ1-5; the D is unclear. The CDR3 sequence is 13 residues long. V lost 4 bases and J 1 base, leaving 5 bases between the germline ends. Germline values: CDR1 SNHLY, CDR2 FYNNEI. CDR3 bases: TGTGCCAGCAGTGTACAGAGCAATCAGCCCCAGCATTTT. It specifies CASSVQSNQPQHF.

The chain joins TRBV28 to TRBJ2-3; tentatively, D is TRBD2 (6 bases). Trimming left V 2 bases short and J 1 base short, with 13 bases between. This CDR3 is built from 16 residues. CDR1 and CDR2 (germline): MDHEN, SYDVKM. The CDR3 bases are TGTGCCAGCAGTTTAAGGAGGCGGGGAGGCACAGATACGCAGTATTTT. It translates to CASSLRRRGGTDTQYF.

The chain joins TRBV5-4 to TRBJ1-1; 7 bases are a match to TRBD1. J was trimmed by 11 bases and V by 4 bases; bases with no gene match: 5. This CDR3 region has 11 residues. CDR1 and CDR2 from the germline V gene are SGHNT and YYREEE (reference sequence). The CDR3 coding sequence is TGTGCCAGCAGCCAGCAGGGGGAGGCTTTCTTT. This codes for CASSQQGEAFF.

The genes are TRBV7-9 and TRBJ2-1; D uncertain. Per the germline V gene, CDR1 is SEHNR and CDR2 is FQNEAQ (reference sequence). With 1 base removed from V and 10 bases from J, the gap between germline ends came to 5 bases. This CDR3 comprises 11 residues. CDR3 bases: TGTGCCAGCAGCTTAGGATGGGAGCAGTTCTTC. It encodes CASSLGWEQFF.

J is TRBJ1-2 and V is TRBV5-1; the D is unclear. CDR1 SGHRS and CDR2 YFSETQ come from the germline V gene. This CDR3 has 15 amino acids. The germline V and J ends were trimmed by 4 bases and 0 bases, with 13 bases remaining between them. The CDR3 DNA sequence: TGCGCCAGCAGCCAGGACGTGCATACTAACTATGGCTACACCTTC. Translated: CASSQDVHTNYGYTF.

The chain links TRBV5-6 to TRBJ2-5, with D uncertain. The CDR3 runs 16 residues. V lost 0 bases and J 2 bases, leaving 14 bases between the germline ends. CDR1 is SGHDT and CDR2 is YYEEEE in the germline V gene. DNA for the CDR3: TGTGCCAGCAGCTTGGGCCCGTGGCAGGCTCAAGAGACCCAGTACTTC. It is translated as CASSLGPWQAQETQYF. The variable domain in full, completed from reference TRBV5-6 and TRBJ2-5, reads DAGVTQSPTHLIKTRGQQVTLRCSPKSGHDTVSWYQQALGQGPQFIFQYYEEEERQRGNFPDRFSGHQFPNYSSELNVNALLLGDSALYLCASSLGPWQAQETQYFGPGTRLLVL.

Only one count was recorded for this clone. V gene TRBV25-1 combines with J gene TRBJ2-3, with 9 bases that match TRBD1. V shed 4 bases, J shed 3 bases, and the junction held 5 bases outside the gene matches. Germline V CDR1 and CDR2: MGHDK, SYGVNS. The CDR3 has 15 amino acids. The CDR3 region has the DNA TGTGCCAGCAGTGTAAGGGACAGGGTAACAGATACGCAGTATTTT. It translates to CASSVRDRVTDTQYF.

This CDR3 reads CASSSRDRTYEQYF. Written as DNA, the CDR3 is TGTGCCAGCAGCTCCAGGGACAGGACCTACGAGCAGTACTTC. J is TRBJ2-7 and V is TRBV7-8; 8 nucleotides match TRBD1. CDR1 is SGHVS and CDR2 is FQNEAQ in the germline V gene. The ends lost 4 bases at V and 2 bases at J; junction bases unmatched: 4. This CDR3 spans 14 amino acids.

J is TRBJ2-7 and V is TRBV2; D is uncertain. Looked up from germline, CDR1 is SNHLY and CDR2 is FYNNEI. The CDR3 consists of 11 residues. V was trimmed by 5 bases and J by 2 bases, leaving 4 bases between them. CDR3 loop: CASSQTYEQYF. In nucleotides, the CDR3 is TGTGCCAGCAGTCAGACCTACGAGCAGTACTTC.

This chain connects TRBV7-2 to TRBJ2-7; 13 nucleotides line up with TRBD2. V shed 4 bases, J shed 6 bases, and the junction held 6 bases outside the gene matches. Germline loops: CDR1 SGHTA, CDR2 FQGNSA. CDR3 length: 15 amino acids. DNA of the CDR3: TGTGCCAGCAGCTCTCGGACTAGCGGGAGCTCCGAGCAGTACTTC. Protein: CASSSRTSGSSEQYF.

This chain connects TRBV27 to TRBJ2-7, with 10 bases aligning to TRBD2. Germline CDR1 MNHEY, CDR2 SMNVEV (reference sequence). V was pared by 10 bases and J by 4 bases, with 13 bases of the junction left unmatched. The CDR3 runs to 15 residues. The CDR3 nucleotides are TGTGCCACCCGTCTAGCGGGGGCGCCTGGATACGAGCAGTACTTC. Protein product: CATRLAGAPGYEQYF.

This clone showed up just once. V and J are TRBV11-2 and TRBJ2-7, with D maybe TRBD2 (6 bases). The CDR3 loop spans 14 amino acids. Looked up from germline, CDR1 is SGHAT and CDR2 is FQNNGV. Trimming shortened V by 1 base and J by 4 bases, and 11 bases separated the two germline ends. CDR3 region: CASSLAPGTYEQYF. Written as DNA, the CDR3 is TGTGCCAGCAGCTTAGCTCCAGGGACTTACGAGCAGTACTTC.

This chain connects TRBV28 to TRBJ1-1; D call uncertain. The CDR3 runs 16 residues. V lost 3 bases and J lost 1, with 15 bases in between. Germline V gene lookup returns CDR1 MDHEN and CDR2 SYDVKM. The CDR3 sequence is CASSFNFPRQNTEAFF. Here the CDR3 DNA reads TGTGCCAGCAGTTTTAACTTCCCTCGTCAGAACACTGAAGCTTTCTTT.

The V gene is TRBV7-3, the J gene TRBJ2-1, with D possibly TRBD1 on 8 matching bases. The CDR3 loop spans 15 amino acids. V gave up 5 bases and J gave up 3 bases, with 14 bases separating them. Germline CDR1 is SGHTA and CDR2 is FQGTGA. The CDR3 DNA sequence: TGTGCCAGCAGCCCAACAGGGGGGGACTACAATGAGCAGTTCTTC. It is translated as CASSPTGGDYNEQFF.

The chain carries TRBV19 and TRBJ1-1; D perhaps matches TRBD1 (6 bases). Germline V gene sequence: CDR1 LNHDA, CDR2 SQIVND (reference sequence). CDR3 length: 14 amino acids. V was cut by 5 bases and J by 3 bases, with 13 bases left in between. The CDR3 spells CASSDPAGDTEAFF. The DNA for the CDR3 is TGTGCCAGTAGTGACCCAGCAGGGGACACTGAAGCTTTCTTT.

The chain employs TRBV28 and TRBJ2-1; perhaps TRBD2 as D (6 bases). The ends were cut back, 8 bases at V and 1 base at J, with 12 bases in the middle. Germline CDR1 reads MDHEN; CDR2 reads SYDVKM. The CDR3 spans 14 residues. This CDR3 reads CASGTAGSYNEQFF. In DNA form, the CDR3 reads TGTGCCAGCGGTACCGCGGGGTCCTACAATGAGCAGTTCTTC.

The chain recombines TRBV5-6 with TRBJ1-5, with TRBD1 matching over 7 bases. The CDR3 sequence is 12 residues long. Germline loops: CDR1 SGHDT, CDR2 YYEEEE. The V gene end was trimmed by 2 bases and the J gene end by 11 bases; junction bases not matched to a gene: 4. The CDR3 is CASSLGGEAQHF. The DNA for the CDR3 is TGTGCCAGCAGCTTAGGGGGCGAGGCCCAGCATTTT.